The 2 T cell receptor beta chains below all came from one sample that was sequenced in a study of beta chain features in type 1 diabetes (dated by TCRdb to between 2017 and 2018). Summary of the overall study and its limitations: A moderate but significant shortening of TCRB CDR3 length was observed in type 1 diabetes patients in all four CD4+ subsets.

No antigen is known for these receptors. The library was built by means of the immunoSEQ multiplex PCR assay. The High Capacity cDNA Reverse Transcription Kit was used to reverse transcribe all of the isolated RNA, meaning that expressed TCRB transcripts were what got sequenced. Held by TCRdb, this immuneACCESS table contains in-frame sequences only and omits some clones. Under half of the omission traces to an unresolved V gene where checked; the cause of the rest is unknown. In all, the sample holds some 350,000 clones, and about 13% of those were seen once. About 0.015% of the sample comes from the top ten. Sequenced sample: naive CD4+ T cells from blood. The cell subset or site label here, explained by the study, means: true naive CD4+ T cells. All receptors come from a woman aged 18-29 years with type 1 diabetes.

The J gene is TRBJ2-5, the V gene TRBV6-5, with a tentative D call TRBD2 (6 bases). The ends were cut back, 5 bases at V and 4 bases at J, with 17 bases in the middle. The CDR3 runs to 15 residues. Germline V CDR1 and CDR2: MNHEY, SVGAGI. This CDR3 reads CASSRTRELGETQYF. The CDR3 nucleotides read TGTGCCAGCAGTCGGACCCGGGAGCTAGGAGAGACCCAGTACTTC.

This sequence joins TRBV7-9 and TRBJ2-6; D call uncertain. The CDR3 consists of 16 residues. V lost 10 bases and J lost 3, with 19 bases in between. The germline CDR1 and CDR2 sequences are SEHNR and FQNEAQ (reference sequence). The CDR3 DNA follows: TGTGCCATCAACGCCCCCGAAGAGGATGGGGCCAACGTCCTGACTTTC. Translated: CAINAPEEDGANVLTF.